A single sample is the source of the 29 T cell receptor beta chains below, sequenced in a study of response to subunit inactivated influenza vaccine (dated by TCRdb to the late 2010s). The library was generated by RT-PCR. The instrument was an Illumina HiSeq 2500. TCRdb ran its own pipeline on the public reads, namely fastp trimming at Q25 and MiXCR clone calling, and kept in-frame beta chains. Here each entry gathers all rows of one CDR3 protein and keeps the most common genes and DNA. This sample has some 500,000 distinct CDR3 sequences in its table, and 10% to 15% of those were observed once. Under 15% of the sample is in the top ten clones. Explained via the paper, the time point label denotes: approximately 40 days after influenza vaccine administration. Material: PBMCs from blood, obtained roughly 48 days after vaccination. These receptors came from a man aged 45-65 years who received an inactivated influenza vaccine. Donor details come from another sample of the same person, matched by shared clones.

J is TRBJ2-7 and V is TRBV6-2 or TRBV6-3, with TRBD2 identical over 11 bases. This CDR3 has 17 amino acids. Trimming took 2 bases from V and 2 from J; bases not matched to a gene: 8. Germline V lookup: CDR1 MNHEY, CDR2 SVGEGT. In nucleotides, the CDR3 is TGTGCCAGCAGTTACGGATCTAGCGGGAGGTGGACCTACGAGCAGTACTTC. Translation: CASSYGSSGRWTYEQYF.

The chain links TRBV20-1 to TRBJ2-1; 7 nucleotides align to TRBD2. V was clipped by 2 bases and J by 3 bases; unmatched bases: 7. This CDR3 is built from 15 residues. Germline CDR1 DFQATT, CDR2 SNEGSKA (reference sequence). The CDR3 DNA reads TGCAGTGCTAGACCAAGCGGGGAAGGCTACAATGAGCAGTTCTTC. It yields the protein CSARPSGEGYNEQFF.

The CDR3 here is CASSLGLATTDTQYF. The CDR3 DNA reads as TGTGCCAGCAGTCTCGGACTAGCTACCACAGATACGCAGTATTTT. The genes are TRBV6-1 and TRBJ2-3, with 8 bases fitting TRBD2. The germline gives CDR1 MNHNS, CDR2 SASEGT. The CDR3 runs to 15 residues. Germline trimming cut 5 bases from V and 2 bases from J; bases unmatched to any gene: 6.

This clonotype was seen a handful of times. This chain connects TRBV12-3 or TRBV12-4 to TRBJ1-1, with TRBD1 as a possible D gene (6 bases). The CDR3 is 14 amino acids. V was trimmed by 3 bases and J by 1 base, leaving 9 bases between them. The CDR3: CASSFGGTNTEAFF. The CDR3 DNA reads as TGTGCCAGCAGTTTTGGGGGCACGAACACTGAAGCTTTCTTT.

This clonotype was observed at least ten times. V gene TRBV28 combines with J gene TRBJ1-1; the match to TRBD1 covers 8 bases. Germline lookup yields CDR1 MDHEN and CDR2 SYDVKM. V trimming: 6 bases; J trimming: 0 bases; junction bases outside the gene matches: 9. The CDR3 has 16 amino acids. The CDR3, as DNA: TGTGCCAGCAGCAACAGGGGGAAGTCTATGAACACTGAAGCTTTCTTT. It yields the protein CASSNRGKSMNTEAFF.

This clonotype was seen a few times. The rearrangement uses TRBV2 and TRBJ1-5; D not resolved. The CDR3 covers 13 residues. V was clipped by 6 bases and J by 7 bases, with 13 bases between them. Looked up from germline, CDR1 is SNHLY and CDR2 is FYNNEI. The CDR3 spells CASRKLGYQPQHF. In DNA form, the CDR3 reads TGTGCCAGCAGGAAGCTCGGATACCAGCCCCAGCATTTT.

This clonotype was found many times. V and J are TRBV6-2 or TRBV6-3 and TRBJ2-7; 9 nucleotides agree with TRBD2. V lost 6 bases, J lost 1 base, and 4 bases stayed unmatched. The germline V gene has CDR1 MNHEY and CDR2 SVGEGT. The CDR3 is 14 amino acids. CDR3 amino acids: CASRMTSGSYEQYF. For the CDR3, the DNA is TGTGCCAGCAGGATGACTAGCGGATCCTACGAGCAGTACTTC.

There are a few counts of this clonotype. The chain recombines TRBV29-1 with TRBJ2-1; D is uncertain. This CDR3 is 12 amino acids long. V was clipped by 4 bases and J by 6 bases, with 10 bases between them. The germline V gene encodes CDR1 SQVTM and CDR2 ANQGSEA. CDR3 region: CSVGTPRNEQFF. The CDR3 region has the DNA TGCAGCGTTGGGACCCCGCGCAATGAGCAGTTCTTC.

Concerning this clonotype itself: Given a much more abundant clone one base away, this may be a read error. The CDR3 DNA reads TGTGCCAGCAGCCGAGGTGCCAGCGGGGACACAGATACGCAGTATTTT. Translating gives CASSRGASGDTDTQYF. The rearrangement joins TRBV4-2 to TRBJ2-3, with 7 positions matching TRBD2. The V gene end was trimmed by 4 bases and the J gene end by 2 bases; junction bases not matched to a gene: 9. The CDR3 is 16 amino acids. Germline V gene data show CDR1 as LGHNA and CDR2 as YNFKEQ.

This clonotype has a handful of counts. V is TRBV4-2 and J is TRBJ1-5; D gene ambiguous. Trimming removed 0 bases at V and 9 bases at J, with 12 bases between. CDR1 and CDR2 (germline): LGHNA, YNFKEQ. The CDR3 spans 14 residues. CDR3 residues: CASSQDGAIRPQHF. CDR3 sequence (DNA): TGTGCCAGCAGCCAAGATGGCGCGATAAGGCCCCAGCATTTT.

The sample holds a few counts of this clonotype. This sequence joins TRBV30 and TRBJ2-1, with D perhaps matching TRBD1 (5 bases). The length of the CDR3 is 14 residues. Germline CDR1 GTSNPN, CDR2 SVGIG (reference sequence). V lost 5 bases and J 5 bases, leaving 16 bases between the germline ends. The CDR3 sequence: CAWDDTDSNNEQFF. The CDR3 nucleotides are TGTGCCTGGGACGATACCGACAGTAACAATGAGCAGTTCTTC.

CDR3 sequence: CASSYLDGWGQLNQPQHF. CDR3 in DNA: TGTGCCAGCAGTTACCTCGACGGTTGGGGACAGCTCAATCAGCCCCAGCATTTT. The chain recombines TRBV6-2 or TRBV6-3 with TRBJ1-5, with TRBD1 identical over 7 bases. V was clipped by 2 bases and J by 3 bases; unmatched bases: 13. This CDR3 is built from 18 residues. Germline V gene sequence: CDR1 MNHEY, CDR2 SVGEGT.

There are many counts of this clonotype. The chain links TRBV28 to TRBJ1-4, with a possible D match to TRBD1 (5 bases). The CDR3 loop spans 14 amino acids. Germline V gene lookup returns CDR1 MDHEN and CDR2 SYDVKM. V lost 8 bases, J lost 7 bases, and 17 bases lay in between. CDR3 protein: CASESGEITEKLFF. CDR3 DNA sequence: TGTGCCAGCGAATCGGGGGAAATCACTGAAAAACTGTTTTTT. The variable domain in full, completed from reference TRBV28 and TRBJ1-4, reads DVKVTQSSRYLVKRTGEKVFLECVQDMDHENMFWYRQDPGLGLRLIYFSYDVKMKEKGDIPEGYSVSREKKERFSLILESASTNQTSMYLCASESGEITEKLFFGSGTQLSVL.

The chain links TRBV25-1 to TRBJ1-1, with D possibly TRBD1 on 5 matching bases. V was cut by 2 bases and J by 1 base, with 8 bases left in between. Germline V gene data show CDR1 as MGHDK and CDR2 as SYGVNS. The CDR3 contains 14 residues. In DNA, the CDR3 is TGTGCCAGCAGTGAAGTAGGGGAGAACACTGAAGCTTTCTTT. Amino acids: CASSEVGENTEAFF.

The chain employs TRBV28 and TRBJ2-7; 8 bases match TRBD1. This CDR3 spans 14 amino acids. Germline-derived CDR1 and CDR2 are MDHEN and SYDVKM. V was clipped by 6 bases and J by 5 bases; unmatched bases: 9. The CDR3 nucleotides read TGTGCCAGCAGAACAGGGGGTAGGTCGGACGAGCAGTACTTC. This translates into CASRTGGRSDEQYF.

This rearrangement joins TRBV25-1 to TRBJ1-1; D gene uncertain. Germline assignment: CDR1 MGHDK and CDR2 SYGVNS. V lost 8 bases and J lost 1, with 8 bases in between. The CDR3 loop spans 12 amino acids. The CDR3 sequence is CASSLWNTEAFF. The CDR3 nucleotides read TGTGCCAGCTCATTATGGAACACTGAAGCTTTCTTT.

This clonotype was seen only a few times. For the CDR3, the DNA is TGCGCCAGCAGCCAGCCCATGGGCGCTGAGCAGTTCTTC. Translation: CASSQPMGAEQFF. The chain couples TRBV4-3 to TRBJ2-1, with unresolved D. V was pared by 3 bases and J by 9 bases, with 12 bases between. This CDR3 has 13 residues. Germline V gene lookup returns CDR1 LGHNA and CDR2 YSLEER.

This rearrangement joins TRBV9 to TRBJ2-3; D call uncertain. Trimming pared 3 bases from V and 3 bases from J, leaving 5 bases between. The CDR3 spans 12 residues. Germline V CDR1 and CDR2: SGDLS, YYNGEE. The CDR3, as DNA: TGTGCCAGCAGCGGGTTTACAGATACGCAGTATTTT. This gives the protein CASSGFTDTQYF.

This clonotype was seen more than once but under ten times. The chain recombines TRBV6-2 or TRBV6-3 with TRBJ1-5; D uncertain. V gave up 5 bases and J gave up 6 bases, with 11 bases separating them. The CDR3 is 13 amino acids. Germline loops: CDR1 MNHEY, CDR2 SVGEGT. The DNA of the CDR3 is TGTGCCAGCAGTACACAGTTGGGTCAGCCCCAGCATTTT. This gives the protein CASSTQLGQPQHF.

The rearrangement uses TRBV28 and TRBJ2-5; D is ambiguous. The CDR3 length is 15 residues. V lost 5 bases, J lost 5 bases, and 18 bases lay in between. Germline V gives CDR1 MDHEN, CDR2 SYDVKM. This chain's CDR3 is CASSTPKLATETQYF. CDR3 coding DNA: TGTGCCAGCAGTACTCCCAAGCTGGCCACGGAGACCCAGTACTTC. The entire variable domain, with the rest obtained from reference TRBV28 and TRBJ2-5, is as follows: DVKVTQSSRYLVKRTGEKVFLECVQDMDHENMFWYRQDPGLGLRLIYFSYDVKMKEKGDIPEGYSVSREKKERFSLILESASTNQTSMYLCASSTPKLATETQYFGPGTRLLVL.

Many counts were recorded for this clonotype. J is TRBJ2-2 and V is TRBV7-2, with D perhaps TRBD2 (6 bases). The CDR3 has 16 amino acids. V dropped 1 base and J dropped 4 bases, with 13 bases sitting between them. Germline CDR1 reads SGHTA; CDR2 reads FQGNSA. CDR3 DNA sequence: TGTGCCAGCAGCTTAGTCCGCGGGATTATCACCGGGGAGCTGTTTTTT. Translated: CASSLVRGIITGELFF.

The chain employs TRBV6-2 or TRBV6-3 and TRBJ2-7; D call uncertain. Germline V gene lookup returns CDR1 MNHEY and CDR2 SVGEGT. There are 12 residues in the CDR3. V was shortened by 0 bases and J by 9 bases, with 9 bases between the two germline ends. Here the CDR3 DNA reads TGTGCCAGCAGTTACTCGTTGGAGCGGCAGTACTTC. Its protein product is CASSYSLERQYF.

This chain links TRBV4-2 with TRBJ2-1; D may be TRBD2 (5 bases). The CDR3 has 17 residues. Germline loops: CDR1 LGHNA, CDR2 YNFKEQ. Trimming pared 0 bases from V and 0 bases from J, leaving 12 bases between. The DNA of the CDR3 is TGTGCCAGCAGCCAAGATTTGGGGAGCCGCTCCTACAATGAGCAGTTCTTC. It is translated as CASSQDLGSRSYNEQFF.

This clonotype was observed a handful of times. This CDR3 reads CASSPDSYEENNEQFF. The CDR3 nucleotides are TGTGCCAGCAGTCCGGACAGCTACGAGGAGAACAATGAGCAGTTCTTC. V and J are TRBV12-3 or TRBV12-4 and TRBJ2-1, with D possibly TRBD1 on 6 matching bases. V was trimmed by 5 bases and J by 5 bases, leaving 19 bases between them. The CDR3 has 16 residues.

The table lists this clonotype with a few counts. The J gene is TRBJ1-1, the V gene TRBV5-6; 7 bases fit TRBD1. This CDR3 is 15 amino acids long. Trimming removed 0 bases from V and 3 bases from J; junction bases left unmatched: 5. Germline V gene data show CDR1 as SGHDT and CDR2 as YYEEEE. The CDR3 DNA follows: TGTGCCAGCAGCTTGGGCCCAGGGGGGGACACTGAAGCTTTCTTT. This codes for CASSLGPGGDTEAFF.

For the CDR3, the DNA is TGTGCCAGCAGCTTATTCGGGAGAGATGGGAACACCGGGGAGCTGTTTTTT. Translation: CASSLFGRDGNTGELFF. V gene TRBV11-2 combines with J gene TRBJ2-2; D possibly corresponds to TRBD2 (6 bases). The CDR3 loop spans 17 amino acids. The germline V and J ends were trimmed by 2 bases and 1 base, with 14 bases remaining between them. CDR1 and CDR2 from the germline V gene are SGHAT and FQNNGV.

V is TRBV12-3 or TRBV12-4 and J is TRBJ2-7, with TRBD1 matching over 10 bases. With 6 bases clipped from V and 3 bases from J, the junction kept 8 bases outside the gene matches. The CDR3 runs to 15 residues. Here the CDR3 DNA reads TGTGCCAGCAGACGAGGACAGGGGGTGGGCTACGAGCAGTACTTC. This codes for CASRRGQGVGYEQYF.

This chain links TRBV12-3 or TRBV12-4 with TRBJ2-5; D is uncertain. V was clipped by 2 bases and J by 0 bases, with 7 bases between them. The CDR3 extends over 14 amino acids. The CDR3 region is CASSLLRYQETQYF. The CDR3 nucleotides read TGTGCCAGCAGTTTATTGAGGTACCAAGAGACCCAGTACTTC.

The chain has TRBV29-1 and TRBJ1-2, with 9 bases that match TRBD1. Germline V gives CDR1 SQVTM, CDR2 ANQGSEA. V was clipped by 7 bases and J by 6 bases; unmatched bases: 12. The CDR3 loop spans 14 amino acids. Written as DNA, the CDR3 is TGCAGCGCCCCCGGGACAGGGTTTCGCGATGGCTACACCTTC. Translated: CSAPGTGFRDGYTF. The full variable domain, completed using reference TRBV29-1 and TRBJ1-2, is SAVISQKPSRDICQRGTSLTIQCQVDSQVTMMFWYRQQPGQSLTLIATANQGSEATYESGFVIDKFPISRPNLTFSTLTVSNMSPEDSSIYLCSAPGTGFRDGYTFGSGTRLTVV.